This TCR beta chain was captured by sequencing in a study of CD8 T cells in ankylosing spondylitis. TCRdb analysed the 5' RACE reads with MiXCR anew, one entry per CDR3 protein. In the table there are about 700,000 distinct CDR3 sequences, 15% to 20% of which are singletons. Note on this clonotype: Antigen unknown.

General study points: For ankylosing spondylitis blood, a TCR beta motif of seven to nine highly homologous variants appeared characteristic.

V was clipped by 0 bases and J by 6 bases, with 11 bases between them. The CDR3 has 14 amino acids. Germline loops: CDR1 LNHNV, CDR2 YYDKDF (reference sequence). The chain links TRBV15 to TRBJ1-1; possible D gene TRBD1, 5 bases. The sequenced sample consisted of blood, either unsorted or a sorted T cell fraction (not recorded which). The sequence was collected from a male donor with ankylosing spondylitis. CDR3 nucleotide sequence: TGTGCCACCAGCAGAGACAGGGTAGCGTCTGAAGCTTTCTTT. This sequence encodes CATSRDRVASEAFF. The full variable domain, rest sourced from reference TRBV15 and TRBJ1-1, is DAMVIQNPRYQVTQFGKPVTLSCSQTLNHNVMYWYQQKSSQAPKLLFHYYDKDFNNEADTPDNFQSRRPNTSFCFLDIRSPGLGDTAMYLCATSRDRVASEAFFGQGTRLTVV.